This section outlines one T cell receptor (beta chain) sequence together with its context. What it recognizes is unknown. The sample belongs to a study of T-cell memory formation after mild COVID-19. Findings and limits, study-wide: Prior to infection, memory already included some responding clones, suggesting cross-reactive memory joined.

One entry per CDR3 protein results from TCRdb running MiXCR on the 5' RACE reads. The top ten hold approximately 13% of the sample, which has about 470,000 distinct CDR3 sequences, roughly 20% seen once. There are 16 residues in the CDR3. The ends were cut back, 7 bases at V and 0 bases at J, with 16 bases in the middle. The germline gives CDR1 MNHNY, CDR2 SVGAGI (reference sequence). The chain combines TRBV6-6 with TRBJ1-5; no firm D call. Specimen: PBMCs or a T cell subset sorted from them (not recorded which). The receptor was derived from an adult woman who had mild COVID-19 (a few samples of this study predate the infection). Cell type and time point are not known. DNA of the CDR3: TGTGCCAGCACCGCAGCAGGAGAGATTAGCAATCAGCCCCAGCATTTT. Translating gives CASTAAGEISNQPQHF.